Described below is a single T cell receptor beta chain sequence and its context. What it binds is unknown. The data belong to a study of CD8+ T cells in alopecia areata. For the study at large: Administration of oral tofacitinib to treated patients was at 5 to 10 mg twice daily. Study-level points and caveats: Normal skin's resident alphabeta T cells are also sequenced in scalp samples. TCRs were shared less clearly across patients than in mice, possibly for HLA-related reasons.

In each case, RNA was isolated and then reverse transcribed into cDNA as the sequencing template. Clones were sequenced by immunoSEQ multiplex PCR, and TCRdb holds only the in-frame ones, with some missing. The table lists 95,000 to 100,000 clones, 60% of them singletons. The treatment denotes: oral pan-JAK inhibitor, 5-10 mg twice daily. This CDR3 comprises 15 residues. The germline gives CDR1 SGHRS, CDR2 YFSETQ. V lost 2 bases to trimming and J lost 5 bases; unmatched junction nucleotides: 6. Here the sequenced sample was CD8+ T cells sorted from blood, taken between weeks 55 and 65, from a patient treated with tofacitinib. The clonotype was recovered from a human donor with alopecia areata. This chain connects TRBV5-1 to TRBJ2-7; 11 nucleotides agree with TRBD2. The CDR3 loop reads CASSLPGLAVNEQYF. CDR3 sequence (DNA): TGCGCCAGCAGCTTACCGGGACTAGCGGTTAACGAGCAGTACTTC.